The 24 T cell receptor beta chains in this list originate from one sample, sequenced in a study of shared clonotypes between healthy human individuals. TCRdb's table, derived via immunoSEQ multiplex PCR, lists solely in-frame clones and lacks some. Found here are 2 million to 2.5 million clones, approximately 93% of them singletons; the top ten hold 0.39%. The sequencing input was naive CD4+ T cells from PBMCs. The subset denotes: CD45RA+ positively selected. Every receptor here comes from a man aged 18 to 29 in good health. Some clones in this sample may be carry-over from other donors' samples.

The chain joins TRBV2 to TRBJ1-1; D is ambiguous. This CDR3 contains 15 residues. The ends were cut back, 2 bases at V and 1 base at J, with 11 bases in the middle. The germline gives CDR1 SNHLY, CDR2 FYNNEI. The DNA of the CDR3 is TGTGCCAGCAGTGAAAGATCAGCGTCGAACACTGAAGCTTTCTTT. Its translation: CASSERSASNTEAFF.

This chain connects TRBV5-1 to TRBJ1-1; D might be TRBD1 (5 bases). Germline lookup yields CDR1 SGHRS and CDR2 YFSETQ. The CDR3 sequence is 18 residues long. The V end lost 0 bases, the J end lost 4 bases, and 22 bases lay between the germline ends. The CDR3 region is CASSLGRSGTLGGTEAFF. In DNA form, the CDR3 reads TGCGCCAGCAGCTTGGGCCGGTCGGGGACCCTGGGGGGCACTGAAGCTTTCTTT.

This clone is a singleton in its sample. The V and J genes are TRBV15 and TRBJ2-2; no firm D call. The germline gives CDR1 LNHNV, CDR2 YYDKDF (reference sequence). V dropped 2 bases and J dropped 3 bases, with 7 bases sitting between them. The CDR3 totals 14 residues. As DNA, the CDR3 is TGTGCCACCAGCAGATGGGCGTACACCGGGGAGCTGTTTTTT. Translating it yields CATSRWAYTGELFF.

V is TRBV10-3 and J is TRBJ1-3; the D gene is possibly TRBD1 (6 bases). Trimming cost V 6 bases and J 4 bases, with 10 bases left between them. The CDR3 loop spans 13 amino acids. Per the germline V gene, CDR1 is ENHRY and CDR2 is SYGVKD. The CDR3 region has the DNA TGTGCCATCAGCGCTGGACAGGGAAACACCATATATTTT. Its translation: CAISAGQGNTIYF.

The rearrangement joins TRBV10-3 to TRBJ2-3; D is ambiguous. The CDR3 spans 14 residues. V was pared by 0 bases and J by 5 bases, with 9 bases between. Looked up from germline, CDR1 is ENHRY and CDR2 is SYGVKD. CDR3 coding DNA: TGTGCCATCAGTGAGTCGTGGGATGGAGATACGCAGTATTTT. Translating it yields CAISESWDGDTQYF.

CDR3 protein: CATSRGTGGEQYF. The CDR3, as DNA: TGTGCCACCAGCAGAGGGACAGGGGGGGAGCAGTACTTC. This chain uses TRBV15 with TRBJ2-7; 10 nucleotides match TRBD1. This CDR3 contains 13 residues. CDR1 is LNHNV and CDR2 is YYDKDF in the germline V gene (reference sequence). V lost 1 base, J lost 7 bases, and 1 base stayed unmatched.

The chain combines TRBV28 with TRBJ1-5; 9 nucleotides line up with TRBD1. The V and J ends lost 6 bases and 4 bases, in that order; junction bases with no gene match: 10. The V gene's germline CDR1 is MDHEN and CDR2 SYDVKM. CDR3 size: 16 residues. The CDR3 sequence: CASSSSTGGRNQPQHF. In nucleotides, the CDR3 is TGTGCCAGCAGCTCTAGCACAGGGGGCCGGAATCAGCCCCAGCATTTT.

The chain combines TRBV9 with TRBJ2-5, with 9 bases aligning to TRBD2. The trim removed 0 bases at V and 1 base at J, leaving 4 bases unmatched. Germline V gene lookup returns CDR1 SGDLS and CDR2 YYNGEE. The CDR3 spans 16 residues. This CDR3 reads CASSVALREGQETQYF. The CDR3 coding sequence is TGTGCCAGCAGCGTAGCATTGCGGGAGGGCCAAGAGACCCAGTACTTC.

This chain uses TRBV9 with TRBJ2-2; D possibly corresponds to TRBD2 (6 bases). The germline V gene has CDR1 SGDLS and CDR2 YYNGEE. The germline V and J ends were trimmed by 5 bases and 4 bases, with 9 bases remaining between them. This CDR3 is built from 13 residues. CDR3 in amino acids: CASSEGGTGELFF. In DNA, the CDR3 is TGTGCCAGCAGTGAGGGAGGCACCGGGGAGCTGTTTTTT.

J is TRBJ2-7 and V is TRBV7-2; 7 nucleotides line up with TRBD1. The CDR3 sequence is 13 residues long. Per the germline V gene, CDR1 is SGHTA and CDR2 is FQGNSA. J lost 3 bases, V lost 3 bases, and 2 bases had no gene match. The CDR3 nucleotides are TGTGCCAGCAGCTTGACAGGGATCTACGAGCAGTACTTC. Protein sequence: CASSLTGIYEQYF.

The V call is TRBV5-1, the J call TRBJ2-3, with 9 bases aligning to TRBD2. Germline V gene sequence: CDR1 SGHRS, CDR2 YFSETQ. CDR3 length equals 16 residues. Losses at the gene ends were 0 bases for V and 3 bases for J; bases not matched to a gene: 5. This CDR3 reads CASSLGAGGLTDTQYF. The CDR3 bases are TGCGCCAGCAGCTTGGGGGCGGGAGGGCTGACAGATACGCAGTATTTT.

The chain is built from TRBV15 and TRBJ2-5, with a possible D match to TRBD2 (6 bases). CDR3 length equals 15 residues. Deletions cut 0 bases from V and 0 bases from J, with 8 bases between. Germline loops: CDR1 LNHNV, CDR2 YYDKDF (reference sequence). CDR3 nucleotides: TGTGCCACCAGCAGAGATGGGGGGTACCAAGAGACCCAGTACTTC. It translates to CATSRDGGYQETQYF.

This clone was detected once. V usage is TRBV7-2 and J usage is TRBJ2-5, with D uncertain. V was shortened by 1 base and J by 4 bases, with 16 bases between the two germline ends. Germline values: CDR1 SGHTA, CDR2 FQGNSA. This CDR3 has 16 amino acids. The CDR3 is CASSLGGSLPGETQYF. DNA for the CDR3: TGTGCCAGCAGCTTAGGAGGTAGCCTTCCGGGAGAGACCCAGTACTTC.

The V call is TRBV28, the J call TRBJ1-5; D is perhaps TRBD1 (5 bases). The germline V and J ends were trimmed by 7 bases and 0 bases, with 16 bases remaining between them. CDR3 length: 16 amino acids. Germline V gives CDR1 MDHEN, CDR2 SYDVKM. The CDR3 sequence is CASNIYPTDSNQPQHF. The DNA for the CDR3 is TGTGCCAGCAATATCTACCCGACAGATAGCAATCAGCCCCAGCATTTT.

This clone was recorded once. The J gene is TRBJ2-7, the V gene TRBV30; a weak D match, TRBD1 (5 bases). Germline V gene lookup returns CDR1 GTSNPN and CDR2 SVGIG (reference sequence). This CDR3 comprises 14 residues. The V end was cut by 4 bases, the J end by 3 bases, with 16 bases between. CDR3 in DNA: TGTGCCTGGACCCAAACAGGTTCTCTCTACGAGCAGTACTTC. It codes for CAWTQTGSLYEQYF.

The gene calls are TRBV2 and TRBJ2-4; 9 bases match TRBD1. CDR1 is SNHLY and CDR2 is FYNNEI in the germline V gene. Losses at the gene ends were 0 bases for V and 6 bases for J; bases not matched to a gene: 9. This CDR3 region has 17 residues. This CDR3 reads CASSEAPGQGFGNIQYF. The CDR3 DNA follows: TGTGCCAGCAGTGAAGCCCCGGGACAGGGCTTCGGAAACATTCAGTACTTC.

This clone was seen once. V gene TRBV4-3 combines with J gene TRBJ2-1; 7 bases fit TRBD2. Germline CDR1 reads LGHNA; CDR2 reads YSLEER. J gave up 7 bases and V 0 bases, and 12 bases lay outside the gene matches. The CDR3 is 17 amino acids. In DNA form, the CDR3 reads TGCGCCAGCAGCCAAGATTTCGGACTAGTTTCGAGGAATGAGCAGTTCTTC. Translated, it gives CASSQDFGLVSRNEQFF.

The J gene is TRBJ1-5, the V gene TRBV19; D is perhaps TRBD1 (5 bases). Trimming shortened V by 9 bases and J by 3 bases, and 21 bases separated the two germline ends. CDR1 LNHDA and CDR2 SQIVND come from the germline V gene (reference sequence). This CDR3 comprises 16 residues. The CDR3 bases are TGTGCCAGGCCCTTACTTTGGAGACAGAACAATCAGCCCCAGCATTTT. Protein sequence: CARPLLWRQNNQPQHF.

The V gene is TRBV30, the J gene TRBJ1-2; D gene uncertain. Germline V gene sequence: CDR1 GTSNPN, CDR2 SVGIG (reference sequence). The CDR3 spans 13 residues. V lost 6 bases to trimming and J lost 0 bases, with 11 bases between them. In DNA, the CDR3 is TGTGCCTGCCCTACCAGTTCTAACTATGGCTACACCTTC. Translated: CACPTSSNYGYTF.

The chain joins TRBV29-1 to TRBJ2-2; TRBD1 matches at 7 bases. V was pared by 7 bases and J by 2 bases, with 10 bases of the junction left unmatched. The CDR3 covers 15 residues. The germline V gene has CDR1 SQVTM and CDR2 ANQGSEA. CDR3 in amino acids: CSGKPGTANTGELFF. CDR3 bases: TGCAGCGGGAAACCCGGGACAGCCAACACCGGGGAGCTGTTTTTT.

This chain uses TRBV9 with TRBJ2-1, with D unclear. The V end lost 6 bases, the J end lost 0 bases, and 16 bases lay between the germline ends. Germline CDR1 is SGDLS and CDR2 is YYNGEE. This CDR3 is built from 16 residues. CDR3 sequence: CASNPQASSSYNEQFF. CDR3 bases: TGTGCCAGCAACCCTCAGGCTTCGAGCTCCTACAATGAGCAGTTCTTC.

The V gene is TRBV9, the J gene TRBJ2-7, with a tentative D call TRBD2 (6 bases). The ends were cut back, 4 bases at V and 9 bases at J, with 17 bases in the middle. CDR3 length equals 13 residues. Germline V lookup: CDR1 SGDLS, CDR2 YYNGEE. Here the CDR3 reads CASSPPAGRGQYF. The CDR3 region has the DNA TGTGCCAGCAGCCCCCCGGCGGGGCGAGGGCAGTACTTC.

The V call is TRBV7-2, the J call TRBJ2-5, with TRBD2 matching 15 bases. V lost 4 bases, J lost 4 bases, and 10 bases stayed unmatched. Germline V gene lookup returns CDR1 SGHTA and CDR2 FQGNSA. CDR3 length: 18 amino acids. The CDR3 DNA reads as TGTGCCAGCAGCTCACATAACGGACTAGCGGGAGGGCGAGAGACCCAGTACTTC. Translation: CASSSHNGLAGGRETQYF.

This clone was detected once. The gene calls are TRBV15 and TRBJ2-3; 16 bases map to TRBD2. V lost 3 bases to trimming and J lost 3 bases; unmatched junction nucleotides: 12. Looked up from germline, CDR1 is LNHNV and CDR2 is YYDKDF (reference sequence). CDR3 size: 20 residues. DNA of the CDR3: TGTGCCACCAGCAGGAACCAGGGACTAGCGGGAGGGCAGCTGACAGATACGCAGTATTTT. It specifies CATSRNQGLAGGQLTDTQYF.